A selection of T cell receptor beta chains follows, all from one sample in a study of cytomegalovirus exposure and HLA in healthy donors. Repertoires were generated with immunoSEQ multiplex PCR, while TCRdb's copy carries only in-frame clones and drops some. The sample yields more than 110,000 clones, 80% seen once. Sequenced input: PBMCs. The receptor set was obtained from a male donor in good health and CMV-seronegative. The CDR3 runs from the conserved cysteine through the conserved F or W. The D gene is left open where the match is weak. A clone size is listed for some rows: how often the clone was seen (once, few, many), or a class if it is expanded.

TRBJ1-2 | NA | 16 | TRBV28 | TRBD1 | CASSLRRLRDSYGYTF | TGTGCCAGCAGTTTAAGGCGTCTCCGGGACAGCTATGGCTACACCTTC
TRBJ2-2 | NA | 13 | TRBV9 | NA | CASSVDFTGELFF | TGTGCCAGCAGCGTAGACTTCACCGGGGAGCTGTTTTTT
TRBJ2-5 | once | 16 | TRBV11-2 | TRBD2 | CASSLLAGGFQETQYF | TGTGCCAGCAGCTTACTAGCGGGGGGGTTCCAAGAGACCCAGTACTTC
TRBJ2-2 | few | 16 | TRBV18 | TRBD1 | CASSPPIRGHGGELFF | TGTGCCAGCTCACCACCGATCAGGGGGCATGGCGGGGAGCTGTTTTTT
TRBJ1-4 | NA | 15 | TRBV7-9 | TRBD1 | CASSFSGTGGEKLFF | TGTGCCAGCAGCTTCTCCGGGACAGGGGGTGAAAAACTGTTTTTT
TRBJ1-1 | NA | 15 | TRBV6-5 | TRBD1 | CASSYSGTGGSEAFF | TGTGCCAGCAGTTACTCTGGGACAGGGGGATCTGAAGCTTTCTTT
TRBJ2-2 | NA | 13 | TRBV21-1 | NA | CASSRGGNGELFF | TGTGCCAGCAGCAGAGGGGGAAACGGGGAGCTGTTTTTT
TRBJ2-7 | NA | 16 | TRBV7-2 | TRBD2 | CASSPVGLAGAYEQYF | TGTGCCAGCAGCCCGGTAGGACTAGCGGGGGCTTACGAGCAGTACTTC
TRBJ1-5 | NA | 13 | TRBV6-1 | NA | CASIDYSNQPQHF | TGTGCCAGCATTGATTATAGCAATCAGCCCCAGCATTTT
TRBJ1-2 | NA | 15 | TRBV5-6 | NA | CASSPRGTGGGGYTF | TGTGCCAGCAGCCCGCGCGGTACTGGGGGAGGAGGCTACACCTTC
TRBJ2-3 | NA | 15 | TRBV9 | NA | CASSLFMGATDTQYF | TGTGCCAGCAGCCTCTTCATGGGCGCTACAGATACGCAGTATTTT
TRBJ1-1 | NA | 16 | TRBV5-1 | NA | CASSLALQGMNTEAFF | TGCGCCAGCAGCTTGGCCTTGCAGGGGATGAACACTGAAGCTTTCTTT
TRBJ2-7 | NA | 15 | TRBV2 | NA | CASIFQVRGLGEQYF | TGTGCCAGCATTTTCCAAGTCAGGGGATTAGGCGAGCAGTACTTC
TRBJ1-4 | NA | 15 | TRBV10-2 | NA | CASSESRGGKEKLFF | TGCGCCAGCAGTGAGTCACGGGGAGGAAAAGAAAAACTGTTTTTT
TRBJ1-6 | NA | 12 | TRBV27 | NA | CASRRRDSPLHF | TGTGCCAGCAGACGGAGGGATTCACCCCTCCACTTT
TRBJ2-5 | NA | 15 | TRBV4-2 | TRBD2 | CASSRDPSGEETQYF | TGTGCCAGCAGCCGAGACCCCAGCGGGGAAGAGACCCAGTACTTC
TRBJ2-5 | NA | 16 | TRBV7-2 | TRBD2 | CASSLGTSGGEKTQYF | TGTGCCAGCAGCTTAGGAACTAGCGGGGGGGAAAAGACCCAGTACTTC
TRBJ1-1 | NA | 13 | TRBV19 | TRBD1 | CASSTTGGAEAFF | TGTGCCAGTAGTACCACAGGGGGGGCTGAAGCTTTCTTT
TRBJ2-2 | NA | 16 | TRBV5-6 | TRBD1 | CASGPYGQGPTGELFF | TGTGCCAGCGGACCTTACGGACAGGGTCCCACCGGGGAGCTGTTTTTT
TRBJ2-5 | NA | 15 | TRBV25-1 | TRBD1 | CASSALGQGQETQYF | TGTGCCAGCAGTGCTCTAGGACAGGGACAAGAGACCCAGTACTTC
TRBJ2-1 | NA | 16 | TRBV5-1 | TRBD2 | CASSPRAGGSNNEQFF | TGCGCCAGCAGTCCTAGGGCGGGGGGGTCGAACAATGAGCAGTTCTTC
TRBJ2-2 | NA | 14 | TRBV10-3 | NA | CAIGPGFDTGELFF | TGTGCCATCGGCCCGGGTTTCGACACCGGGGAGCTGTTTTTT
TRBJ2-7 | medium-sized | 14 | TRBV6-1 | NA | CASSGRGSSYEQYF | TGTGCCAGCAGTGGCAGGGGAAGCTCCTACGAGCAGTACTTC
TRBJ1-4 | few | 14 | TRBV25-1 | NA | CASASGEVGEKLFF | TGTGCCAGCGCCTCAGGGGAAGTTGGTGAAAAACTGTTTTTT
TRBJ1-1 | NA | 13 | TRBV4-3 | NA | CATSSRPDTEAFF | TGCGCCACGTCCTCGCGGCCTGACACTGAAGCTTTCTTT
TRBJ2-7 | NA | 16 | TRBV5-4 | TRBD1 | CASSLGIPTGSNEQYF | TGTGCCAGCAGCTTGGGAATACCGACAGGGTCCAACGAGCAGTACTTC
TRBJ1-2 | NA | 15 | TRBV19 | NA | CASSIEGRPPGGYTF | TGTGCCAGTAGTATAGAGGGCCGACCTCCGGGAGGCTACACCTTC
TRBJ1-1 | few | 11 | TRBV20-1 | NA | CSARANTEAFF | TGCAGTGCTAGGGCGAACACTGAAGCTTTCTTT
TRBJ2-2 | NA | 16 | TRBV4-2 | NA | CASSLRLQTNTGELFF | TGTGCCAGCAGCCTGCGCCTACAGACGAACACCGGGGAGCTGTTTTTT
TRBJ1-1 | NA | 13 | TRBV16 | TRBD1 | CASSRQGNTEAFF | TGTGCCAGCAGCCGACAGGGGAACACTGAAGCTTTCTTT
TRBJ1-2 | NA | 16 | TRBV4-3 | TRBD1 | CASSQEWTGGIYGYTF | TGCGCCAGCAGCCAAGAGTGGACAGGGGGGATTTATGGCTACACCTTC
TRBJ1-1 | NA | 14 | TRBV9 | NA | CASSVDSGDTEAFF | TGTGCCAGCAGCGTAGATTCGGGGGACACTGAAGCTTTCTTT
TRBJ1-4 | once | 13 | TRBV6-5 | NA | CASSYVRREKLFF | TGTGCCAGCAGTTACGTCCGCAGGGAAAAACTGTTTTTT
TRBJ1-2 | NA | 15 | TRBV5-1 | NA | CASSPSAAEGYGYTF | TGCGCCAGCAGCCCGTCTGCGGCAGAAGGCTATGGCTACACCTTC
TRBJ2-7 | NA | 16 | TRBV7-9 | TRBD1 | CSSSLWGEGQSYEQYF | TGTTCCAGCAGCTTATGGGGCGAGGGACAGTCCTACGAGCAGTACTTC
TRBJ2-7 | NA | 14 | TRBV5-6 | NA | CASSFRTMTYEQYF | TGTGCCAGCAGCTTCAGGACAATGACCTACGAGCAGTACTTC
TRBJ2-2 | NA | 15 | TRBV5-1 | NA | CASSLMVTDTGELFF | TGCGCCAGCAGCCTTATGGTCACAGACACCGGGGAGCTGTTTTTT
TRBJ2-2 | NA | 17 | TRBV18 | NA | CASSPSYSGGVGGELFF | TGTGCCAGCTCACCATCTTATTCTGGAGGGGTCGGCGGGGAGCTGTTTTTT
TRBJ2-2 | NA | 14 | TRBV5-6 | TRBD2 | CASSFGREGGELFF | TGTGCCAGCAGCTTCGGAAGGGAGGGCGGGGAGCTGTTTTTT
TRBJ2-7 | NA | 16 | TRBV29-1 | NA | CSASGSGQGRHYEQYF | TGCAGCGCCTCCGGGAGCGGGCAGGGCAGGCACTACGAGCAGTACTTC
TRBJ2-5 | NA | 15 | TRBV30 | TRBD2 | CAWSTRGVYQETQYF | TGTGCCTGGAGCACCCGGGGGGTGTACCAAGAGACCCAGTACTTC
TRBJ1-1 | few | 16 | TRBV5-1 | NA | CASSPPGGEGGTEAFF | TGCGCCAGCAGCCCCCCGGGAGGGGAAGGAGGCACTGAAGCTTTCTTT
TRBJ2-2 | once | 16 | TRBV9 | NA | CASSEGKGWDTGELFF | TGTGCCAGCAGCGAGGGGAAGGGTTGGGACACCGGGGAGCTGTTTTTT
TRBJ2-5 | NA | 13 | TRBV6-1 | NA | CASSRTVQETQYF | TGTGCCAGCAGTAGGACTGTTCAAGAGACCCAGTACTTC
TRBJ2-7 | NA | 18 | TRBV27 | TRBD2 | CASSLFGLAGPSSYEQYF | TGTGCCAGCAGTTTATTTGGCCTAGCGGGGCCTAGCTCCTACGAGCAGTACTTC
TRBJ2-5 | NA | 14 | TRBV21-1 | NA | CASSKGGEKKTQYF | TGTGCCAGCAGCAAAGGGGGCGAGAAGAAGACCCAGTACTTC
TRBJ1-3 | NA | 16 | TRBV5-1 | NA | CASSYGGTSSGNTIYF | TGCGCCAGCAGCTACGGCGGAACTAGCTCTGGAAACACCATATATTTT
TRBJ2-7 | NA | 12 | TRBV11-1 | NA | CASSAQGYEQYF | TGTGCCAGCAGCGCCCAGGGTTACGAGCAGTACTTC
TRBJ2-3 | NA | 16 | TRBV5-1 | NA | CASSLAPRASTDTQYF | TGCGCCAGCAGCTTGGCCCCGAGGGCTAGCACAGATACGCAGTATTTT
TRBJ2-7 | NA | 13 | TRBV5-4 | TRBD1 | CASSAGTAGEQYF | TGTGCCAGCAGCGCCGGGACAGCAGGCGAGCAGTACTTC
TRBJ1-2 | NA | 13 | TRBV7-9 | NA | CASSLDGQRSYTF | TGTGCCAGCAGCTTAGATGGTCAGAGGTCCTACACCTTC
TRBJ2-5 | few | 14 | TRBV7-2 | NA | CASSPSQGIGTQYF | TGTGCCAGCAGCCCCTCCCAGGGTATCGGGACCCAGTACTTC
TRBJ1-5 | NA | 12 | TRBV19 | NA | CASRGTNQPQHF | TGTGCCAGTAGGGGGACTAATCAGCCCCAGCATTTT
TRBJ2-6 | NA | 12 | TRBV5-1 | NA | CASSTGANGLTF | TGCGCCAGCAGCACTGGGGCCAACGGCCTGACTTTC
TRBJ1-2 | NA | 15 | TRBV30 | NA | CAWSPTEGGLHGYTF | TGTGCCTGGAGTCCCACCGAGGGGGGGCTCCATGGCTACACCTTC
TRBJ1-4 | NA | 13 | TRBV5-4 | NA | CASTPGGSEKLFF | TGTGCCAGCACTCCGGGGGGGAGTGAAAAACTGTTTTTT
TRBJ1-2 | NA | 14 | TRBV27 | NA | CASGSGAGLHGYTF | TGTGCCAGCGGGTCCGGGGCGGGGCTCCATGGCTACACCTTC
TRBJ1-2 | NA | 17 | TRBV28 | NA | CASSPPVDSQLNYGYTF | TGTGCCAGCAGTCCCCCCGTTGATAGCCAGCTTAACTATGGCTACACCTTC
TRBJ2-7 | NA | 14 | TRBV2 | NA | CASRRRAELNEQYF | TGTGCCAGCAGGAGGCGGGCAGAATTGAACGAGCAGTACTTC
TRBJ2-4 | NA | 14 | TRBV27 | TRBD1 | CASSSRDRGAIQYF | TGTGCCAGCAGTTCCCGGGACAGGGGGGCCATTCAGTACTTC